This T cell receptor beta chain comes out of a study of Ad26.COV2.S vaccination and SARS-CoV-2 variants. The treatment: 15 to 20 received Ad26.COV2.S at low or high dose, single or two shots; roughly 5 received placebo; per-sample allocation not given. Sampling happened 63 days after the first vaccine or placebo injection. The sample came from a Boston adult aged 18-55 years. Sequencing was performed with immunoSEQ multiplex PCR; in TCRdb, only in-frame clones are kept and a portion is missing. The sample lists about 680,000 clones, around 89% occurring once. The germline CDR1 and CDR2 sequences are MNHEY and SVGAGI. The V gene lost 6 bases and the J gene lost 8 bases, with 17 bases spanning the gap. There are 14 residues in the CDR3.

The chain has TRBV6-5 and TRBJ2-1, with D possibly matching TRBD1 (6 bases). This receptor was taken from a person aged 18-60 years who received the Ad26.COV2.S COVID-19 vaccine or a placebo. The sample was peripheral blood, taken in a trial of Ad26.COV2.S vaccine versus placebo. The CDR3 region has the DNA TGTGCCAGCAGGGCAACAGGGAGTTGGGATGAGCAGTTCTTC. It codes for CASRATGSWDEQFF.